A single TCR beta chain is shown here with its context. The entry originates in a study of blood T cell repertoires in COVID-19. The method was immunoSEQ multiplex PCR; TCRdb's version includes in-frame clones alone and lacks a portion of them. The repertoire holds 120,000 to 150,000 clones, with approximately 87% as singletons. The CDR3 totals 13 residues. Germline assignment: CDR1 SQVTM and CDR2 ANQGSEA. The ends lost 6 bases at V and 4 bases at J; junction bases unmatched: 6. The chain employs TRBV29-1 and TRBJ1-1; 9 nucleotides align to TRBD1. This clonotype originated in a man in his fifties who had recovered from COVID-19. Sequenced sample: peripheral blood. CDR3 sequence: CSVGQGAGTEAFF. The DNA for the CDR3 is TGCAGCGTGGGACAGGGTGCCGGCACTGAAGCTTTCTTT.